These T cell receptor beta chains were read from a single sample in a study of blood T cell repertoires in COVID-19. Here immunoSEQ multiplex PCR was the method, and the copy in TCRdb shows in-frame clones only, minus some. The data contain around 250,000 clones, roughly 85% of them singletons. The sample was peripheral blood. The receptor source for this set is a woman younger than 30 with acute or convalescent COVID-19. Both conserved end residues are part of each CDR3. D genes are given only for firm matches. Size is omitted from some rows. Given values are once, few, many or a class for expanded clones.

len,abundance,v_gene,j_gene,d_gene,CDR3nt,CDR3aa
14,-,TRBV4-3,TRBJ2-1,-,TGCGCCAGCAGCCAGGGCTGGGACCGGGGGAAGCAGTTCTTC,CASSQGWDRGKQFF
18,-,TRBV19,TRBJ1-5,-,TGTGCCAGTAGTATAGACGGTGGCGGGGGATATAGCAATCAGCCCCAGCATTTT,CASSIDGGGGYSNQPQHF
16,few,TRBV4-2,TRBJ1-2,TRBD1,TGTGCCACAACGAACGTGGGGACAGGGGGCTACTATGGCTACACCTTC,CATTNVGTGGYYGYTF
14,-,TRBV28,TRBJ2-7,TRBD2,TGTGCCAGCAGCTGGGAGGGTTTTGCCTACGAGCAGTACTTC,CASSWEGFAYEQYF
16,-,TRBV7-2,TRBJ1-3,TRBD1,TGTGCCAGCAGCCCGGGACAGGCCAACTCTGGAAACACCATATATTTT,CASSPGQANSGNTIYF
16,few,TRBV5-1,TRBJ2-3,-,TGCGCCAGCAGCTTGCCTAGCGGAGGGGGGGGAGATACGCAGTATTTT,CASSLPSGGGGDTQYF
14,-,TRBV9,TRBJ1-6,-,TGTGCCAGCGGGAAGGCAGGGAATAATTCACCCCTCCACTTT,CASGKAGNNSPLHF
15,-,TRBV6-8,TRBJ2-7,-,TGTGCCAGCACCGGATTTCAGGGGTATGCCTACGAGCAGTACTTC,CASTGFQGYAYEQYF
12,-,TRBV18,TRBJ1-1,-,TGTGCCAGCTCACCCGGGGGTCCTGAAGCTTTCTTT,CASSPGGPEAFF
17,once,TRBV5-4,TRBJ1-3,TRBD1,TGTGCCAGCAGCTTGGCCGCGACAGGGGTCTCTGGAAACACCATATATTTT,CASSLAATGVSGNTIYF
19,-,TRBV6-1,TRBJ1-6,TRBD1,TGTGCCAGCAGTGAATTGCCATCCCCGACAGGGAACTATAATTCACCCCTCCACTTT,CASSELPSPTGNYNSPLHF
15,-,TRBV30,TRBJ1-4,-,TGTGCCTGGAGTGCCAACGGCAGGGCCGGGGAAAAACTGTTTTTT,CAWSANGRAGEKLFF
15,-,TRBV27,TRBJ1-4,TRBD1,TGTGCCAGCAGTTTAGGGACAGGGGTTGGTGAAAAACTGTTTTTT,CASSLGTGVGEKLFF
14,-,TRBV4-3,TRBJ2-1,-,TGCGCCAGCAGCCAAGATCGTGTAGGACTCGGGCAGTTCTTC,CASSQDRVGLGQFF
14,-,TRBV5-6,TRBJ2-3,-,TGTGCCAGCAGCCTAGGGGTAGGTGCAGATACGCAGTATTTT,CASSLGVGADTQYF
16,-,TRBV7-2,TRBJ2-1,TRBD2,TGTGCCAGCAGCCCATTTGGACTAGCGGACTACAATGAGCAGTTCTTC,CASSPFGLADYNEQFF
9,-,TRBV7-7,TRBJ1-1,-,TGTGCCCTCACCCCTAAAGCTTTCTTT,CALTPKAFF
15,once,TRBV9,TRBJ2-3,TRBD2,TGTGCCAGCAGCAATAGCGGGAGGGCCGGAGATACGCAGTATTTT,CASSNSGRAGDTQYF
19,once,TRBV1,TRBJ2-7,-,TGCACCAGCAGCCAAGATGCCGGTATGGCTAGCGGGCCCAGGTACGAGCAGTACTTC,CTSSQDAGMASGPRYEQYF
13,-,TRBV2,TRBJ1-1,-,TGTGCCAGCAGTGAGGGGGGGTGGGCTGAAGCTTTCTTT,CASSEGGWAEAFF
19,few,TRBV30,TRBJ2-4,TRBD2,TGTGCCTGGAGTGCGGGGAGGACTAGCGGGGAATTGGCCAAAAACATTCAGTACTTC,CAWSAGRTSGELAKNIQYF
14,-,TRBV7-2,TRBJ2-1,TRBD1,TGTGCCAGCAGCCCTGGACAGGGGGCGCGTGAGCAGTTCTTC,CASSPGQGAREQFF
15,-,TRBV6-2/TRBV6-3,TRBJ1-5,TRBD1,TGTGCCAGCAGATACGACAGGGTGAGCAATCAGCCCCAGCATTTT,CASRYDRVSNQPQHF
15,-,TRBV4-1,TRBJ2-7,TRBD1,TGCGCCAGCAGCCAAGATGGGGACAGGTGGTACGAGCAGTACTTC,CASSQDGDRWYEQYF
14,-,TRBV7-2,TRBJ1-2,TRBD1,TGTGCCAGCAGCTTCGCAGGGGGGAGCTATGGCTACACCTTC,CASSFAGGSYGYTF
9,-,TRBV30,TRBJ1-2,-,TGTGCCTGGGGCCCCGGGGGGACCTTC,CAWGPGGTF
15,-,TRBV2,TRBJ2-7,TRBD2,TGTGCCAGCAGTGAAGCTAGCGGGAGATCCAACGAGCAGTACTTC,CASSEASGRSNEQYF
16,-,TRBV7-2,TRBJ2-5,-,TGTGCCAGCGAGCTTAGGGGTTGGTACCCCCAAGAGACCCAGTACTTC,CASELRGWYPQETQYF
12,-,TRBV7-9,TRBJ2-4,-,TGTGCCAGCAGCTTCGGTAAAAACATTCAGTACTTC,CASSFGKNIQYF
16,-,TRBV7-9,TRBJ2-1,-,TGTGCCAGCAGCCTGAGGGTTCCCCTCACCTACAATGAGCAGTTCTTC,CASSLRVPLTYNEQFF
15,-,TRBV4-1,TRBJ2-6,-,TGCGCCAGCAGCCAGGGGAGCTCTGGGGCCAACGTCCTGACTTTC,CASSQGSSGANVLTF
14,-,TRBV5-1,TRBJ1-4,-,TGCGCCAGCAGCTTGGGTCCCGTGAATGAAAAACTGTTTTTT,CASSLGPVNEKLFF
17,once,TRBV5-1,TRBJ2-1,TRBD2,TGCGCCAGCAGCTCCCAACTGGGACTAGCGGGAGTTAGTGAGCAGTTCTTC,CASSSQLGLAGVSEQFF
15,-,TRBV6-1,TRBJ2-7,TRBD1,TGTGCCAGCAGTGAAGCCCCGGGACAGACCTACGAGCAGTACTTC,CASSEAPGQTYEQYF
14,-,TRBV11-3,TRBJ2-1,TRBD1,TGTGCCAGCAGCTACGGGACAGGGGGCAATGAGCAGTTCTTC,CASSYGTGGNEQFF
13,few,TRBV12-3/TRBV12-4,TRBJ1-2,-,TGTGCCAGCAGTTTAACAGGGCCGTATGGCTACACCTTC,CASSLTGPYGYTF
15,-,TRBV5-6,TRBJ2-5,-,TGTGCCAGCAGCTTAAATCCGACAGGCCAAGAGACCCAGTACTTC,CASSLNPTGQETQYF
16,-,TRBV7-9,TRBJ2-1,TRBD2,TGTGCCAGCAGCACGTGGACTAGCGGGAGTATGGGTGAGCAGTTCTTC,CASSTWTSGSMGEQFF
16,-,TRBV3-1/TRBV3-2,TRBJ2-1,-,TGTGCCAGCAGCCAAGTTTTGGCTTCCTCCTACAATGAGCAGTTCTTC,CASSQVLASSYNEQFF
14,-,TRBV13,TRBJ2-7,TRBD1,TGTGCCAGCAGCTCGGGACAGCCCGCTGAAGAGCAGTACTTC,CASSSGQPAEEQYF
14,-,TRBV5-5,TRBJ2-2,-,TGTGCCAGCAGCTTGGTAGCGCTCACCGGGGAGCTGTTTTTT,CASSLVALTGELFF
16,-,TRBV27,TRBJ2-5,TRBD2,TGTGCCAGCAGTTTGAAGGCGGGAGCCACCTCAGAGGCCCAGTACTTC,CASSLKAGATSEAQYF
17,-,TRBV7-9,TRBJ2-5,TRBD2,TGTGCCAGCAGCGCCACCCTTGAGCGGGAGCTCGGAGAGACCCAGTACTTC,CASSATLERELGETQYF
14,-,TRBV30,TRBJ2-7,TRBD1,TGTGCCTGCGACCGGGACAGGGGTTCCTACGAGCAGTACTTC,CACDRDRGSYEQYF
13,-,TRBV19,TRBJ2-2,TRBD2,TGTGCCAGTAGTACGGGAGGGTTCGGGGAGCTGTTTTTT,CASSTGGFGELFF
15,once,TRBV18,TRBJ2-3,-,TGTGCCAGCTCACCATTCAGCGGTGAGCCAGATACGCAGTATTTT,CASSPFSGEPDTQYF